Reported below is one T cell receptor beta chain. Its antigen remains unknown. With 3 bases removed from V and 3 bases from J, the gap between germline ends came to 8 bases. Germline V lookup: CDR1 MNHEY, CDR2 SMNVEV (reference sequence). CDR3 length: 13 residues. The data originate from a study of cytomegalovirus exposure and HLA in healthy donors. Study background: Early released data had tens of millions of unique TCRs, all coming from HLA-typed donors.

Vbeta (60) and Jbeta (13) primers were used in the PCR. Sequencing used immunoSEQ multiplex PCR; TCRdb keeps in-frame clones, though not all of them. The repertoire has roughly 97,000 clones, about 81% of them found once; the top ten carry under 5.5%. General study points: Later analysis found that TCR beta chains associated with HLA were more clonally expanded than other, equally common chains. Reports showed the classifier diagnosing cytomegalovirus status with high specificity and sensitivity.

The sequence was obtained from a man aged 40-49 years in good health and CMV-seropositive. The chain carries TRBV27 and TRBJ1-1; possible D gene TRBD1, 6 bases. Specimen: PBMCs. In DNA, the CDR3 is TGTGCCAGCAGTTTGGCAGGGGACACTGAAGCTTTCTTT. Translated, it gives CASSLAGDTEAFF.